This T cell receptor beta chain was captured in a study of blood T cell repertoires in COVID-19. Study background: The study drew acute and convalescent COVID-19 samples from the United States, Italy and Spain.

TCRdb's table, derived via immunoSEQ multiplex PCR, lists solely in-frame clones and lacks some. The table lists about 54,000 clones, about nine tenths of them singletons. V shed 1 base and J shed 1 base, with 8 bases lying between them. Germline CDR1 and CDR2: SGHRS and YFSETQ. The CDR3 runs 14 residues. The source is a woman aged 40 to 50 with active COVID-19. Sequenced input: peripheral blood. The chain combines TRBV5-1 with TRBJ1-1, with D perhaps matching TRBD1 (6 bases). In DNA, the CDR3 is TGCGCCAGCAGCTTGCAGACAGGGAACACTGAAGCTTTCTTT. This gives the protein CASSLQTGNTEAFF. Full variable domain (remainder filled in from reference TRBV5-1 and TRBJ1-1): KAGVTQTPRYLIKTRGQQVTLSCSPISGHRSVSWYQQTPGQGLQFLFEYFSETQRNKGNFPGRFSGRQFSNSRSEMNVSTLELGDSALYLCASSLQTGNTEAFFGQGTRLTVV.